This entry describes one TCR beta chain. This clonotype was seen a handful of times. It lacks a known antigen. Base qualities are not at hand, and no much larger clone is one base apart. This record belongs to a study of T cell repertoires in cytomegalovirus infection (dated by TCRdb to the late 2010s). For the study in its entirety: The peptide stimulations were aimed at well-studied HLA-B-restricted epitopes as well as recently identified HLA-C-restricted CMV epitopes, whose presentation resists viral immunomodulation. Donor HLA type was relevant to the analysis, as public TCR beta signatures indicated carriage of CMV infection together with the matching HLA type. General conclusions and limits of the study: The ex vivo response was dominated by HLA-C-restricted CMV-specific TCR beta clonotypes, and the single most frequent clonotype in two of eight donors was supplied by these HLA-C-restricted clonotypes. Carriers of CMV infection plus the relevant HLA type were discriminated by the cumulative frequency of public TCR beta family members in the study cohort and in an independent approximately 400-donor cohort.

Including the terminal cysteine and phenylalanine, the CDR3 comprises 12 residues. Only the CDR3 DNA is retained, 36 bases long and in frame from the first base. CDR1 SGHVS and CDR2 FNYEAQ are derived from the germline V gene. The junction shows trimming of 1 base on V and 14 bases on J, plus 9 bases between the germline ends. Sequencing was performed on an Illumina HiSeq 1500. TCRdb itself trimmed the public reads at Q25 with fastp, ran MiXCR and retained productive beta chains. Every distinct CDR3 protein forms one entry, paired with its most common genes and DNA. For this sample the table gives about 830,000 distinct CDR3 sequences, of which approximately 32% were detected only once. The ten largest account for around 12% of the sample. Reading the label with the study, this specimen's treatment or condition is: in vitro stimulation with specific CMV peptide epitopes to enrich CMV-specific T cells.

This clonotype was sampled from a human donor in good health (CMV status not recorded). Some clones in this sample may be carry-over from other donors' samples. The starting material was cultured CD8+ T cells from PBMCs, obtained from culture after CMV antigen stimulation. Recombination linked TRBV7-6 to TRBJ1-6, with the D gene too uncertain to name. The DNA reads as follows: TGTGCCAGCAGCTTAGACAAGTCGGCCCTCCACTTT. Its amino acids are CASSLDKSALHF.